This entry lists 26 T cell receptor beta chains sequenced from one sample in a study of cytomegalovirus exposure and HLA in healthy donors. The PCR employed 60 Vbeta primers together with 13 Jbeta primers. Clones were sequenced by immunoSEQ multiplex PCR, and TCRdb holds only the in-frame ones, with some missing. The table includes approximately 120,000 clones, 77% detected once. The sample comprised PBMCs. Receptor source: a woman in her 40s in good health and CMV-seropositive.

This chain connects TRBV30 to TRBJ2-7, with a weak D call TRBD1 (6 bases). Germline CDR1 GTSNPN, CDR2 SVGIG (reference sequence). The CDR3 spans 13 residues. V was clipped by 0 bases and J by 6 bases, with 12 bases between them. DNA of the CDR3: TGTGCCTGGAGTGTATACAGGGTGAGCGAGCAGTACTTC. This codes for CAWSVYRVSEQYF.

This chain joins TRBV2 and TRBJ2-6, with D possibly matching TRBD2 (5 bases). Looked up from germline, CDR1 is SNHLY and CDR2 is FYNNEI. This CDR3 is built from 15 residues. Trimming stripped 2 bases from V and 3 bases from J, with 8 bases between. The CDR3 DNA is TGTGCCAGCAGTGAATCCGGGGTTGGGGCCAACGTCCTGACTTTC. Translating gives CASSESGVGANVLTF.

The CDR3 DNA is TGTGCCAGCAGTTTTTGGAGGGCGAACTATGGCTACACCTTC. This sequence encodes CASSFWRANYGYTF. V gene TRBV28 combines with J gene TRBJ1-2, with D unresolved. V lost 3 bases and J lost 2, with 10 bases in between. The CDR3 runs 14 residues. The germline gives CDR1 MDHEN, CDR2 SYDVKM.

The rearrangement links TRBV19 to TRBJ1-4; possibly TRBD1 for D (5 bases). Trimming cost V 5 bases and J 0 bases, with 10 bases left between them. Germline CDR1 is LNHDA and CDR2 is SQIVND (reference sequence). The CDR3 runs 15 residues. CDR3 amino acids: CASSGRASTNEKLFF. The CDR3 nucleotides read TGTGCCAGTAGTGGCAGGGCCTCAACTAATGAAAAACTGTTTTTT.

This clone is a singleton in its sample. The chain recombines TRBV6-6 with TRBJ2-5; 8 nucleotides line up with TRBD1. The CDR3 sequence is 14 residues long. Trimming took 5 bases from V and 5 from J; bases not matched to a gene: 7. The germline V gene encodes CDR1 MNHNY and CDR2 SVGAGI (reference sequence). The CDR3 spells CASSPRQGRETQYF. The DNA for the CDR3 is TGTGCCAGCAGTCCAAGACAGGGGAGGGAGACCCAGTACTTC.

V usage is TRBV19 and J usage is TRBJ2-1; a weak D match, TRBD2 (6 bases). Germline assignment: CDR1 LNHDA and CDR2 SQIVND (reference sequence). The CDR3 length is 17 residues. V was trimmed by 5 bases and J by 0 bases, leaving 17 bases between them. The CDR3, as DNA: TGTGCCAGTAGTTTCATAGGGAGGACTATCTCCTACAATGAGCAGTTCTTC. This sequence encodes CASSFIGRTISYNEQFF.

The V gene is TRBV11-1, the J gene TRBJ2-1, with TRBD1 identical over 10 bases. The ends lost 5 bases at V and 15 bases at J; junction bases unmatched: 7. The CDR3 spans 12 residues. Germline lookup yields CDR1 SGHAT and CDR2 FQDESV (reference sequence). The CDR3 region is CASSLDRGQGFF. Written as DNA, the CDR3 is TGTGCCAGCAGCCTTGACAGGGGGCAGGGGTTCTTC.

This clone was detected a few times. In the same sample, other DNA sequences code for this CDR3. CDR3 in DNA: TGTGCCAGCAGCCAAGATAGGGGAGGCTATGGCTACACCTTC. Protein sequence: CASSQDRGGYGYTF. The chain has TRBV4-2 and TRBJ1-2, with a weak D call TRBD1 (5 bases). This CDR3 comprises 14 residues. V lost 0 bases and J lost 4, with 9 bases in between. Germline CDR1 and CDR2: LGHNA and YNFKEQ.

The rearrangement uses TRBV4-1 and TRBJ2-7; 7 bases are shared with TRBD1. Trimming removed 1 base from V and 4 bases from J; junction bases left unmatched: 7. In germline, CDR1 is MGHRA, CDR2 YSYEKL. This CDR3 is built from 15 residues. CDR3 residues: CASSQVRDRGYEQYF. The CDR3 DNA sequence: TGCGCCAGCAGCCAAGTGAGGGACAGAGGGTACGAGCAGTACTTC.

This clone has only one observation. This rearrangement joins TRBV7-6 to TRBJ2-1, with 8 bases aligning to TRBD2. Losses at the gene ends were 1 base for V and 0 bases for J; bases not matched to a gene: 8. CDR3 size: 18 residues. Germline V gene sequence: CDR1 SGHVS, CDR2 FNYEAQ. This chain's CDR3 is CASSLGTSGFSSYNEQFF. CDR3 nucleotide sequence: TGTGCCAGCAGCTTAGGTACTAGCGGTTTTAGCTCCTACAATGAGCAGTTCTTC.

The chain joins TRBV6-5 to TRBJ2-7; weak D call: TRBD2 (7 bases). The germline V gene encodes CDR1 MNHEY and CDR2 SVGAGI. The CDR3 is made up of 15 amino acids. Deletions cut 6 bases from V and 3 bases from J, with 18 bases between. The CDR3 region has the DNA TGTGCCAGCAGCCCCAAAGGGGGGGCAGGCTACGAGCAGTACTTC. This sequence encodes CASSPKGGAGYEQYF.

This chain links TRBV5-1 with TRBJ1-1, with a possible D match to TRBD1 (5 bases). Trimming removed 4 bases at V and 1 base at J, with 11 bases between. Germline loops: CDR1 SGHRS, CDR2 YFSETQ. The CDR3 has 14 residues. DNA for the CDR3: TGCGCCAGCAGCCCTGACAGAAAGAACACTGAAGCTTTCTTT. Protein sequence: CASSPDRKNTEAFF.

The V call is TRBV9, the J call TRBJ2-2, with no clear D. The CDR3 has 13 amino acids. V lost 3 bases and J 7 bases, leaving 10 bases between the germline ends. Germline V gives CDR1 SGDLS, CDR2 YYNGEE. DNA of the CDR3: TGTGCCAGCAGCGACCACACGAACGGGGAGCTGTTTTTT. Encoded protein: CASSDHTNGELFF.

The CDR3, as DNA: TGTGCCAGCAGTTTGGAGGACAGGGCCTACTATGGCTACACCTTC. Translation gives CASSLEDRAYYGYTF. The V and J genes are TRBV28 and TRBJ1-2; the match to TRBD1 covers 8 bases. Unmatched junction bases numbered 6, after V lost 3 bases and J lost 3 bases. Looked up from germline, CDR1 is MDHEN and CDR2 is SYDVKM. This CDR3 is 15 amino acids long.

The V call is TRBV30, the J call TRBJ1-6, with D possibly matching TRBD1 (6 bases). Per the germline V gene, CDR1 is GTSNPN and CDR2 is SVGIG (reference sequence). The CDR3 covers 14 residues. With 3 bases removed from V and 10 bases from J, the gap between germline ends came to 16 bases. CDR3 residues: CAWSLGQRESPLHF. The CDR3, as DNA: TGTGCCTGGAGCCTTGGACAGCGGGAATCACCCCTCCACTTT.

The V call is TRBV5-1, the J call TRBJ2-1; 12 nucleotides match TRBD2. Germline V gives CDR1 SGHRS, CDR2 YFSETQ. V trimming: 4 bases; J trimming: 2 bases; junction bases outside the gene matches: 16. The CDR3 is made up of 20 amino acids. This chain's CDR3 is CASSAEFTSGRRVTYNEQFF. DNA for the CDR3: TGCGCCAGCAGCGCGGAGTTCACTAGCGGGAGGCGGGTCACCTACAATGAGCAGTTCTTC. The whole variable domain, filled in from reference TRBV5-1 and TRBJ2-1, reads KAGVTQTPRYLIKTRGQQVTLSCSPISGHRSVSWYQQTPGQGLQFLFEYFSETQRNKGNFPGRFSGRQFSNSRSEMNVSTLELGDSALYLCASSAEFTSGRRVTYNEQFFGPGTRLTVL.

This sequence joins TRBV7-6 and TRBJ2-7, with 8 bases fitting TRBD2. After removal of 5 bases from V and 0 bases from J, the junction contained 6 bases not matched to a gene. The CDR3 consists of 15 residues. Germline V CDR1 and CDR2: SGHVS, FNYEAQ. The CDR3 sequence is CASSPDSGNSYEQYF. CDR3 bases: TGTGCCAGCAGCCCCGATAGCGGGAACTCCTACGAGCAGTACTTC.

The genes are TRBV5-8 and TRBJ1-4, with D perhaps matching TRBD1 (5 bases). Trimming cost V 0 bases and J 8 bases, with 8 bases left between them. The CDR3 is made up of 13 amino acids. Germline V gene lookup returns CDR1 SGHTS and CDR2 YDEGEE. The CDR3 DNA is TGTGCCAGCAGCTTGGAACAGGCCGAAAAACTGTTTTTT. Translation: CASSLEQAEKLFF.

The V gene is TRBV6-1, the J gene TRBJ2-1; D possibly corresponds to TRBD2 (5 bases). There are 13 residues in the CDR3. The germline V gene has CDR1 MNHNS and CDR2 SASEGT. With 3 bases removed from V and 7 bases from J, the gap between germline ends came to 10 bases. The CDR3 loop reads CASSDPRGNEQFF. CDR3 sequence (DNA): TGTGCCAGCAGTGACCCGAGAGGGAATGAGCAGTTCTTC.

V usage is TRBV19 and J usage is TRBJ2-1; 8 nucleotides line up with TRBD2. Germline-derived CDR1 and CDR2 are LNHDA and SQIVND (reference sequence). The CDR3 covers 17 residues. The trim removed 9 bases at V and 7 bases at J, leaving 20 bases unmatched. The CDR3 here is CASTGRLREAVGNEQFF. The CDR3, as DNA: TGTGCCAGCACTGGGCGGTTGCGGGAGGCCGTGGGTAATGAGCAGTTCTTC.

CDR3 sequence: CASTPGWVGTDTQYF. Written as DNA, the CDR3 is TGTGCCAGCACCCCGGGGTGGGTTGGCACAGATACGCAGTATTTT. J is TRBJ2-3 and V is TRBV6-6; D possibly corresponds to TRBD2 (5 bases). The CDR3 totals 15 residues. Trimming left V 7 bases short and J 1 base short, with 15 bases between. In germline, CDR1 is MNHNY, CDR2 SVGAGI (reference sequence).

This sequence joins TRBV29-1 and TRBJ2-2, with a possible D match to TRBD1 (6 bases). CDR3 size: 14 residues. The V gene's germline CDR1 is SQVTM and CDR2 ANQGSEA. V was shortened by 6 bases and J by 0 bases, with 11 bases between the two germline ends. CDR3 bases: TGCAGCGTGACAGGACCAGCGAACACCGGGGAGCTGTTTTTT. Translated: CSVTGPANTGELFF.

This chain links TRBV5-4 with TRBJ2-1; TRBD2 aligns across 9 bases. Germline V gene sequence: CDR1 SGHNT, CDR2 YYREEE (reference sequence). The CDR3 consists of 16 residues. Trimming removed 0 bases from V and 7 bases from J; junction bases left unmatched: 8. The DNA of the CDR3 is TGTGCCAGCAGCTTGGCGAAGGCGGGAGGGCAGAATGAGCAGTTCTTC. It specifies CASSLAKAGGQNEQFF.

The rearrangement uses TRBV18 and TRBJ1-3; D uncertain. The CDR3 extends over 13 amino acids. V was clipped by 3 bases and J by 0 bases, with 3 bases between them. Germline values: CDR1 KGHSH, CDR2 LQKENI. CDR3 loop: CASSPLSGNTIYF. The CDR3, as DNA: TGTGCCAGCTCACCCCTCTCTGGAAACACCATATATTTT.

Written as DNA, the CDR3 is TGTGCCAGCTCACCGACAGGGCACACTGAAGCTTTCTTT. Translating gives CASSPTGHTEAFF. V gene TRBV18 combines with J gene TRBJ1-1; 7 nucleotides line up with TRBD1. J lost 3 bases, V lost 3 bases, and 1 base had no gene match. This CDR3 is 13 amino acids long. From germline, CDR1 is KGHSH and CDR2 LQKENI.

This clone was detected once. J is TRBJ2-2 and V is TRBV5-6, with D possibly matching TRBD2 (5 bases). Germline V gives CDR1 SGHDT, CDR2 YYEEEE. The V end was cut by 7 bases, the J end by 4 bases, with 23 bases between. The CDR3 is 17 residues long. The CDR3 sequence: CASAILREWVFTGELFF. For the CDR3, the DNA is TGTGCCAGCGCCATCCTAAGGGAGTGGGTATTCACCGGGGAGCTGTTTTTT.